This TCR beta chain comes out of a study of blood T cell repertoires in COVID-19. The wider study: The United States, Italy and Spain supplied acute and convalescent COVID-19 samples. The cDNA or gDNA used as material had been derived from T cells, B-cell-depleted T cells, or PBMCs.

Germline V gives CDR1 SEHNR, CDR2 FQNEAQ (reference sequence). The CDR3 has 12 residues. V was pared by 4 bases and J by 5 bases, with 7 bases between. In the authors' methods: Amplified reference gene primers provided the basis for estimating nucleated cell counts. Profiled with immunoSEQ multiplex PCR; TCRdb holds only in-frame clones, not every one. V, J and clone size are those of that table, while D and trimming were read from the DNA. The data show approximately 320,000 clones, roughly 86% seen once. Seattle-derived patients entered the study during active infection and were followed longitudinally.

The V and J genes are TRBV7-9 and TRBJ2-3; D ambiguous. The sample was peripheral blood. The sequence was collected from a woman in her 30s with COVID-19, enrolled during active disease. The CDR3 reads CASSSSGDTQYF. The CDR3 DNA sequence: TGTGCCAGCAGCTCATCAGGAGATACGCAGTATTTT.